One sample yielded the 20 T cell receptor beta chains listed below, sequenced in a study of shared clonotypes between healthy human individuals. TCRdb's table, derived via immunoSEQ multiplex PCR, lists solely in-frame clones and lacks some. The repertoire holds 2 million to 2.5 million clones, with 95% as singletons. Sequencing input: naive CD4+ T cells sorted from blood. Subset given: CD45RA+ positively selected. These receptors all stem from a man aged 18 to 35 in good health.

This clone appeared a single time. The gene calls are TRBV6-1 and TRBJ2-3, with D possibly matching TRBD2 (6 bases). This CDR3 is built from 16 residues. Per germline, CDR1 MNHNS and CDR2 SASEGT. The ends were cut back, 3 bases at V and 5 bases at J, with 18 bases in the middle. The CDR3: CASSELASIGLDTQYF. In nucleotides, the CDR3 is TGTGCCAGCAGTGAGCTAGCGAGTATTGGTTTAGATACGCAGTATTTT.

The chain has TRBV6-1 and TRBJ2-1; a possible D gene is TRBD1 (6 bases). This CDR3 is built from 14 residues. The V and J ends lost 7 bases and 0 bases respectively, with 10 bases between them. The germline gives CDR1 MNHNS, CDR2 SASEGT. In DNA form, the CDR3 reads TGTGCCAGCACTACAGGGTACTCCTACAATGAGCAGTTCTTC. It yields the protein CASTTGYSYNEQFF.

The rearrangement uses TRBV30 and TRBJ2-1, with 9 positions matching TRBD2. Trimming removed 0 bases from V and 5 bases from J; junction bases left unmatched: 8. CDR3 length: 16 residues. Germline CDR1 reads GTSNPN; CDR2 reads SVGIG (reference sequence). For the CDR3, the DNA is TGTGCCTGGAGTGTTAGGCGGGAGGGCCCCCACAATGAGCAGTTCTTC. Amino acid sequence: CAWSVRREGPHNEQFF.

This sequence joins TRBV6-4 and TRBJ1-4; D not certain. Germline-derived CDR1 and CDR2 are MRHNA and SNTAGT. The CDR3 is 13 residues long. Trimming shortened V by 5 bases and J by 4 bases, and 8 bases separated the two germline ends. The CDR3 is CASSSQLNEKLFF. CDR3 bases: TGTGCCAGCAGTAGTCAGCTTAATGAAAAACTGTTTTTT.

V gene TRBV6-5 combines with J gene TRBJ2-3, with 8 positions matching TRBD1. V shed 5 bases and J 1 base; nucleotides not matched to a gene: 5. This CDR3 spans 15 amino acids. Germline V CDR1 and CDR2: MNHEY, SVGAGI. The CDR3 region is CASSRGQERTDTQYF. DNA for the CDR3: TGTGCCAGCAGTAGGGGACAGGAACGCACAGATACGCAGTATTTT.

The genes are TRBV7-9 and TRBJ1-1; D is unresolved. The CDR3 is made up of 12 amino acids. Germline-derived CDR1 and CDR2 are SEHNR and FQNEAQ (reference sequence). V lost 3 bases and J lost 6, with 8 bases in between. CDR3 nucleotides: TGTGCCAGCAGCTTTAACGTGGCTGAAGCTTTCTTT. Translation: CASSFNVAEAFF.

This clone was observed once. In nucleotides, the CDR3 is TGCAGCCTTAGACAGCAAAAGACCCAGTACTTC. Translated, it gives CSLRQQKTQYF. The chain is built from TRBV29-1 and TRBJ2-5, with TRBD1 as a possible D gene (5 bases). CDR3 length: 11 amino acids. V lost 8 bases and J lost 6, with 13 bases in between. Germline CDR1 is SQVTM and CDR2 is ANQGSEA.

Written as DNA, the CDR3 is TGCGCCAGCAGCTCTGGACAGGGGGCAACTAACTATGGCTACACCTTC. Its protein is CASSSGQGATNYGYTF. The chain uses TRBV5-1 and TRBJ1-2; 11 bases are a match to TRBD1. This CDR3 is built from 16 residues. CDR1 is SGHRS and CDR2 is YFSETQ in the germline V gene. V lost 3 bases, J lost 0 bases, and 4 bases stayed unmatched.

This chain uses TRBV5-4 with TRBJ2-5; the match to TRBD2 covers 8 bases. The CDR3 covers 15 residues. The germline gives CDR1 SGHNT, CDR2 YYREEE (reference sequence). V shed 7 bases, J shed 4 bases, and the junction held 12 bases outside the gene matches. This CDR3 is CASFNGGTRGETQYF. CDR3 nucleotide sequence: TGTGCCAGCTTTAATGGCGGGACTAGGGGAGAGACCCAGTACTTC.

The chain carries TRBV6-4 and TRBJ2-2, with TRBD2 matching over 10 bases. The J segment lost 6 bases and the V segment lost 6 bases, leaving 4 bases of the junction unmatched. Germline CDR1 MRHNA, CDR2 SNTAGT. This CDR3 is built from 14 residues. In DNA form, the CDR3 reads TGTGCCAGCAGACCAGCGGGAGGGTCCGGGGAGCTGTTTTTT. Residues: CASRPAGGSGELFF.

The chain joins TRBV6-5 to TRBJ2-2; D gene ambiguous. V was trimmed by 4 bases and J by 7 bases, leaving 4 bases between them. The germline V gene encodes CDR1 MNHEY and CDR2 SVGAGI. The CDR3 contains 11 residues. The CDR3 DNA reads TGTGCCAGCAGTTTCAGCGGGGAGCTGTTTTTT. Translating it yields CASSFSGELFF.

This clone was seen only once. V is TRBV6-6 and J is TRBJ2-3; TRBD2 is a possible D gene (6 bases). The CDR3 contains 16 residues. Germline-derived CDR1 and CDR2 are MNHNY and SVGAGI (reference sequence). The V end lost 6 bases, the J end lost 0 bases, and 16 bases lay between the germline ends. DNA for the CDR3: TGTGCCAGCAGCCCGGACCCCGGGAGTAGCACAGATACGCAGTATTTT. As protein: CASSPDPGSSTDTQYF.

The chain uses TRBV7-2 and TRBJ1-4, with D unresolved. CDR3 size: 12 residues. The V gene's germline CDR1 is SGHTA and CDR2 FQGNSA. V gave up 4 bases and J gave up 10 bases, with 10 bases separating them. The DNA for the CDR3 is TGTGCCAGCAGCTCGCATGCTGGAAAACTGTTTTTT. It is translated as CASSSHAGKLFF.

This CDR3 is CASSQVRQGGEEKLFF. DNA of the CDR3: TGCGCCAGCAGCCAAGTCCGACAGGGGGGCGAGGAAAAACTGTTTTTT. The chain joins TRBV4-3 to TRBJ1-4; 9 bases agree with TRBD1. The CDR3 sequence is 16 residues long. CDR1 is LGHNA and CDR2 is YSLEER in the germline V gene. V lost 1 base, J lost 8 bases, and 8 bases stayed unmatched.

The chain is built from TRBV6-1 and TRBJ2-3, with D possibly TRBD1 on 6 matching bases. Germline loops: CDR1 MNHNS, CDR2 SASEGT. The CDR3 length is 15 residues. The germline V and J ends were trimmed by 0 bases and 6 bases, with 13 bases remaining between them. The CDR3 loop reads CASSEAGQGKDTQYF. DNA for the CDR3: TGTGCCAGCAGTGAAGCGGGGCAGGGGAAGGATACGCAGTATTTT.

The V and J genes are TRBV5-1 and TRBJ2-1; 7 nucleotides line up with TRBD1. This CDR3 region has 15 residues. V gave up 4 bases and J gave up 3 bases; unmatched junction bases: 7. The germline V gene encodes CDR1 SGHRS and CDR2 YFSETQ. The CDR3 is CASSPSGTDYNEQFF. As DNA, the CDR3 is TGCGCCAGCAGCCCATCCGGGACAGACTACAATGAGCAGTTCTTC.

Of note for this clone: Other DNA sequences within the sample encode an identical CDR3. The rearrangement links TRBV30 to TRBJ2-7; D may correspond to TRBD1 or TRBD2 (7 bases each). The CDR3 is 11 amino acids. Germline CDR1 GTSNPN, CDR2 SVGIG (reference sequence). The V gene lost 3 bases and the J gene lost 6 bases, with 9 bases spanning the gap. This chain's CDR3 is CAWSRGGEQYF. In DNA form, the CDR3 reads TGTGCCTGGAGCAGGGGGGGCGAGCAGTACTTC.

The CDR3 loop is CASSDGRRMRGEKLFF. CDR3 DNA: TGTGCCAGCAGTGACGGGAGGCGGATGAGGGGGGAAAAACTGTTTTTT. The chain uses TRBV2 and TRBJ1-4; D possibly corresponds to TRBD1 (6 bases). This CDR3 spans 16 amino acids. Trimming shortened V by 3 bases and J by 8 bases, and 19 bases separated the two germline ends. Germline V lookup: CDR1 SNHLY, CDR2 FYNNEI.

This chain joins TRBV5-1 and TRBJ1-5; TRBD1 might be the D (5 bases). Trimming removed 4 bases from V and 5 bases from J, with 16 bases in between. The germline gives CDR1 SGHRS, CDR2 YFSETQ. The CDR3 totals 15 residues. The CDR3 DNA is TGCGCCAGCAGCATCGGGGGTTTGGATGATCAGCCCCAGCATTTT. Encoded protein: CASSIGGLDDQPQHF.

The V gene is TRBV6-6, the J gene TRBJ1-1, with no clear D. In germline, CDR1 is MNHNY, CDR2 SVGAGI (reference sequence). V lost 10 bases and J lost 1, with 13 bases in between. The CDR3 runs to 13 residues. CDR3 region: CAIEETRNTEAFF. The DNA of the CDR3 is TGTGCCATCGAAGAAACGAGGAACACTGAAGCTTTCTTT.